This record concerns one TCR beta chain sequence. The data derive from a study of blood T cell repertoires in COVID-19. Across the study: Donors in the United States, Italy and Spain gave samples during acute or convalescent COVID-19. Sample material is recorded as cDNA or gDNA derived from T cells, B-cell-depleted T cells, or PBMCs.

Per the original methods: Reference gene primers were amplified, and this amplification served to estimate nucleated cell counts. TCRdb keeps only in-frame clones here, not all; method: immunoSEQ multiplex PCR. V and J calls and clone size are those listed in that table; D and trimming were worked out from the DNA. Seen here are around 190,000 clones, about 88% observed once, and the top ten hold around 5.2%. The CDR3 has 11 amino acids. Between the trimmed V and J ends, which lost 2 bases and 5 bases, there was a span of 3 bases. Germline CDR1 is PRHDT and CDR2 is FYEKMQ (reference sequence). The source of this sequence is an elderly woman with acute or convalescent COVID-19. Material: peripheral blood. V and J are TRBV13 and TRBJ2-5; D gene ambiguous. The DNA of the CDR3 is TGTGCCAGCAGCTTATCGGAGACCCAGTACTTC. Translated, it gives CASSLSETQYF.